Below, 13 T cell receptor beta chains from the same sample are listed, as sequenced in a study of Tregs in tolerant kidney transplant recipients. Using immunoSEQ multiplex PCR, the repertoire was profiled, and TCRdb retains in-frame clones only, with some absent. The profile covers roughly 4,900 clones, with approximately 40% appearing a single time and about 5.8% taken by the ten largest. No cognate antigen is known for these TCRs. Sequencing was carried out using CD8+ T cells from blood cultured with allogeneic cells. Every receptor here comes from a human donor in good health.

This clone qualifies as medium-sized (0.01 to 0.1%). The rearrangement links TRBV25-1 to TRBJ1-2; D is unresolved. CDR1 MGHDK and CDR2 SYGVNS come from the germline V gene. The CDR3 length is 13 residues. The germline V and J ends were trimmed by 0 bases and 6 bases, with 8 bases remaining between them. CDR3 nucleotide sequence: TGTGCCAGCAGTGAATATTCTTGGGATGGCTACACCTTC. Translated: CASSEYSWDGYTF.

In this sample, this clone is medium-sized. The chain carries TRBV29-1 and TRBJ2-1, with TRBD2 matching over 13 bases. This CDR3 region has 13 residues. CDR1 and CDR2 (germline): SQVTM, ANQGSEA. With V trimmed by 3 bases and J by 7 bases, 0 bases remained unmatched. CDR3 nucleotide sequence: TGCAGCGTTGAGACTAGCGGGAGGAATGAGCAGTTCTTC. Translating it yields CSVETSGRNEQFF.

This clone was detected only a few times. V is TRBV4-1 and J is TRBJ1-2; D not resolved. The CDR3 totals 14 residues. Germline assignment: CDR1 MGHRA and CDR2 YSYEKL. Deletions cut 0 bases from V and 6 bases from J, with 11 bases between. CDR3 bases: TGCGCCAGCAGCCAAGAGGGCACACTGAATGGCTACACCTTC. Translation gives CASSQEGTLNGYTF.

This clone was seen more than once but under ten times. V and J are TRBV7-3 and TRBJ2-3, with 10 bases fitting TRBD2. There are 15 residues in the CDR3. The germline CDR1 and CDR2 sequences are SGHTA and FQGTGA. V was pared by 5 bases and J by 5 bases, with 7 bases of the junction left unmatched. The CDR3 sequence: CASSASGGAVDTQYF. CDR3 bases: TGTGCCAGCAGCGCCAGCGGGGGGGCCGTAGATACGCAGTATTTT.

DNA for the CDR3: TGCGCCAGCAGCTTGGGGGTCGGGCAGTTCTTC. Translating it yields CASSLGVGQFF. The genes are TRBV5-1 and TRBJ2-1; no clear D. V was shortened by 0 bases and J by 12 bases, with 7 bases between the two germline ends. This CDR3 comprises 11 residues. The germline gives CDR1 SGHRS, CDR2 YFSETQ.

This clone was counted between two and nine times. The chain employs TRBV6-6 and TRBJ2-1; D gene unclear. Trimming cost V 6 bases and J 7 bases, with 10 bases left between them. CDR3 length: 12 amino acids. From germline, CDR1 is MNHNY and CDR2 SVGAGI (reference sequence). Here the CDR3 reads CASSVGGNEQFF. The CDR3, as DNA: TGTGCCAGCAGCGTCGGCGGAAATGAGCAGTTCTTC.

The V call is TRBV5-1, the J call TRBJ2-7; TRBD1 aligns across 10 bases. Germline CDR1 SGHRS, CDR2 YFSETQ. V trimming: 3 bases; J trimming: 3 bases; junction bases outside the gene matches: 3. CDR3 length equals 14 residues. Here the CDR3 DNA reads TGCGCCAGCAGCTCCGGGACAGGGGTCTACGAGCAGTACTTC. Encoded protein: CASSSGTGVYEQYF. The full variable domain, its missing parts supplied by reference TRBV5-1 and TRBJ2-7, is KAGVTQTPRYLIKTRGQQVTLSCSPISGHRSVSWYQQTPGQGLQFLFEYFSETQRNKGNFPGRFSGRQFSNSRSEMNVSTLELGDSALYLCASSSGTGVYEQYFGPGTRLTVT.

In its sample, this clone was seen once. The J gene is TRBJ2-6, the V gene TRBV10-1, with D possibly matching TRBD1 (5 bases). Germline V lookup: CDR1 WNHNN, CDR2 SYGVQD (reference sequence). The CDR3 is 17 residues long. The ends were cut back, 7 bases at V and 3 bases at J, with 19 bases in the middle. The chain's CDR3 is CASTQGLRVFGANVLTF. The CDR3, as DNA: TGCGCCAGCACTCAAGGTCTCAGGGTCTTTGGGGCCAACGTCCTGACTTTC.

In DNA form, the CDR3 reads TGTGCCTGGAGTAGTGCGGGGATAAGCACAGATACGCAGTATTTT. Protein product: CAWSSAGISTDTQYF. This chain connects TRBV30 to TRBJ2-3, with D perhaps TRBD2 (6 bases). The CDR3 totals 15 residues. Germline-derived CDR1 and CDR2 are GTSNPN and SVGIG (reference sequence). Trimming shortened V by 2 bases and J by 0 bases, and 12 bases separated the two germline ends.

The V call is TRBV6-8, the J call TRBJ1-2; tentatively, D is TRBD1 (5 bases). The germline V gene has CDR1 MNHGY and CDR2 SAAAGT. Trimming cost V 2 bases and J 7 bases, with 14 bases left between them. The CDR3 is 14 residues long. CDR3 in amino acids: CASSYGGTLSGYTF. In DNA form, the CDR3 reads TGTGCCAGCAGTTACGGCGGGACTCTCAGTGGCTACACCTTC.

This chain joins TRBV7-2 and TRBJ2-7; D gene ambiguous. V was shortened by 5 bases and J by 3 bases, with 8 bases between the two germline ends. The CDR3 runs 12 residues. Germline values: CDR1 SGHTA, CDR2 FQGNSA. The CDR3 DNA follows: TGTGCCAGCAGCAAACCAGGCTACGAGCAGTACTTC. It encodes CASSKPGYEQYF.

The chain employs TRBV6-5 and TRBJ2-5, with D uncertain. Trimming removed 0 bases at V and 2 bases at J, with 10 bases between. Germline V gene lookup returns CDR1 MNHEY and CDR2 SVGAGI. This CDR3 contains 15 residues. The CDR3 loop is CASSYSISAQETQYF. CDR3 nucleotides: TGTGCCAGCAGTTACTCGATTTCCGCACAAGAGACCCAGTACTTC.

The DNA of the CDR3 is TGTGCCAGCAGCCAAGAGACGGGAACGGCAGAGACCCAGTACTTC. Translated: CASSQETGTAETQYF. This chain links TRBV4-2 with TRBJ2-5; TRBD2 is a possible D gene (5 bases). Germline values: CDR1 LGHNA, CDR2 YNFKEQ. Trimming pared 0 bases from V and 4 bases from J, leaving 12 bases between. This CDR3 has 15 amino acids.